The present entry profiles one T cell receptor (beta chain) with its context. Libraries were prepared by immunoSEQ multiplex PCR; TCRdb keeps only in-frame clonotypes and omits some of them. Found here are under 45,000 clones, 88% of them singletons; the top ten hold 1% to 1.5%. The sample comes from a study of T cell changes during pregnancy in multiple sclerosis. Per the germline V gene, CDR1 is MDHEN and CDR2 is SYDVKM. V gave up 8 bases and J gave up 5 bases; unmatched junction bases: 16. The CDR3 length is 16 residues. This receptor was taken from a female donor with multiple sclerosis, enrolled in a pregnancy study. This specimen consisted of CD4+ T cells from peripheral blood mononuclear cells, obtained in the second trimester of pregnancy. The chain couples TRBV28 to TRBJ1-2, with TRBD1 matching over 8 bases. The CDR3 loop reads CASRTPQTGVTYGYTF. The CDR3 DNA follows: TGTGCCAGCCGTACACCGCAGACAGGGGTAACTTATGGCTACACCTTC.